The 16 T cell receptor beta chains reported below all come from one sample, sequenced in a study of control samples from healthy donors and cancer patients. Here immunoSEQ multiplex PCR was the method, and the copy in TCRdb shows in-frame clones only, minus some. The sample lists about 140,000 clones; more than 90% were seen once. Sequencing was done on a sample of blood. Every receptor here comes from a man aged 25-40 years in good health.

V is TRBV6-1 and J is TRBJ2-3; TRBD1 matches 9 bases. The germline CDR1 and CDR2 sequences are MNHNS and SASEGT. The CDR3 is 15 amino acids. J was trimmed by 4 bases and V by 3 bases; bases with no gene match: 5. The CDR3 DNA is TGTGCCAGCAGTGATATTAGGACAGGGGCAGATACGCAGTATTTT. Encoded protein: CASSDIRTGADTQYF.

This chain links TRBV28 with TRBJ1-5; no definite D call. The CDR3 runs to 14 residues. Trimming shortened V by 5 bases and J by 1 base, and 9 bases separated the two germline ends. CDR1 and CDR2 from the germline V gene are MDHEN and SYDVKM. This chain's CDR3 is CASSPLESNQPQHF. The DNA for the CDR3 is TGTGCCAGCAGTCCGCTGGAAAGCAATCAGCCCCAGCATTTT.

The chain recombines TRBV6-4 with TRBJ2-1, with D tentatively TRBD1 or TRBD2 (5 bases each). V lost 6 bases and J lost 2, with 11 bases in between. This CDR3 spans 14 amino acids. Germline CDR1 reads MRHNA; CDR2 reads SNTAGT. CDR3 coding DNA: TGTGCCAGCAGCCGGGACGAGACCTACAATGAGCAGTTCTTC. This gives the protein CASSRDETYNEQFF.

This sequence joins TRBV12-3 or TRBV12-4 and TRBJ1-2; no clear D. This CDR3 region has 11 residues. V was clipped by 5 bases and J by 3 bases, with 4 bases between them. In DNA form, the CDR3 reads TGTGCCAGCAGTATATACTATGGCTACACCTTC. It translates to CASSIYYGYTF.

J is TRBJ2-7 and V is TRBV3-1 (or the pseudogene TRBV3-2), with 7 positions matching TRBD2. The CDR3 has 14 residues. After removal of 2 bases from V and 0 bases from J, the junction contained 1 base not matched to a gene. Germline CDR1 and CDR2: LGHDT and YNNKEL (reference sequence). CDR3 in DNA: TGTGCCAGCAGCCAACGCGGGAGCTCCTACGAGCAGTACTTC. This translates into CASSQRGSSYEQYF.

The chain joins TRBV7-2 to TRBJ2-7; TRBD1 or TRBD2 may be the D gene (5 bases each). Germline V gene lookup returns CDR1 SGHTA and CDR2 FQGNSA. V was pared by 4 bases and J by 3 bases, with 10 bases between. The CDR3 totals 13 residues. CDR3 sequence reads: CASSSWDGYEQYF. The CDR3 coding sequence is TGTGCCAGCAGCTCCTGGGACGGCTACGAGCAGTACTTC. Using reference TRBV7-2 and TRBJ2-7 for the parts outside the CDR3, the full variable domain is GAGVSQSPSNKVTEKGKDVELRCDPISGHTALYWYRQSLGQGLEFLIYFQGNSAPDKSGLPSDRFSAERTGGSVSTLTIQRTQQEDSAVYLCASSSWDGYEQYFGPGTRLTVT.

The V call is TRBV3-1 (or the pseudogene TRBV3-2), the J call TRBJ1-5; D is uncertain. CDR1 is LGHDT and CDR2 is YNNKEL in the germline V gene (reference sequence). This CDR3 is built from 12 residues. V lost 8 bases and J 0 bases, leaving 5 bases between the germline ends. CDR3 protein: CASGNSNQPQHF. CDR3 bases: TGTGCCAGCGGAAATAGCAATCAGCCCCAGCATTTT.

V is TRBV21-1 and J is TRBJ2-1. TRBV21-1 is a pseudogene segment. CDR3 length: 17 amino acids. The CDR3 coding sequence is TGTGCCAGCAGCAAAGGGGGAACGGGGCACTCCTACAATGAGCAGTTCTTC. Its protein product is CASSKGGTGHSYNEQFF.

The chain recombines TRBV4-1 with TRBJ2-3; D gene uncertain. The CDR3 is 15 amino acids. Germline lookup yields CDR1 MGHRA and CDR2 YSYEKL. The germline V and J ends were trimmed by 3 bases and 2 bases, with 12 bases remaining between them. The CDR3 is CASSQIGVLTDTQYF. The CDR3 DNA sequence: TGCGCCAGCAGCCAGATCGGAGTCCTCACAGATACGCAGTATTTT.

This sequence joins TRBV11-1 and TRBJ2-7; weak D call: TRBD2 (6 bases). This CDR3 spans 16 amino acids. Trimming left V 5 bases short and J 0 bases short, with 17 bases between. Germline V CDR1 and CDR2: SGHAT, FQDESV (reference sequence). CDR3 nucleotide sequence: TGTGCCAGCAGCCCAGACCTAGCGAGCGGCTCCTACGAGCAGTACTTC. Encoded protein: CASSPDLASGSYEQYF.

The J gene is TRBJ1-1, the V gene TRBV7-3, with unresolved D. The CDR3 contains 13 residues. Trimming cost V 1 base and J 4 bases, with 7 bases left between them. Germline-derived CDR1 and CDR2 are SGHTA and FQGTGA. The DNA of the CDR3 is TGTGCCAGCAGCTTAATAGCAAGCACTGAAGCTTTCTTT. It yields the protein CASSLIASTEAFF.

V gene TRBV2 combines with J gene TRBJ1-1; D unclear. This CDR3 is 14 amino acids long. Germline V gene data show CDR1 as SNHLY and CDR2 as FYNNEI. The V and J ends lost 10 bases and 4 bases respectively, with 19 bases between them. CDR3 sequence: CAIDRTEAGTEAFF. CDR3 DNA: TGTGCCATCGATCGTACAGAGGCGGGCACTGAAGCTTTCTTT.

V is TRBV7-8 and J is TRBJ2-5, with 7 bases lining up with TRBD2. V shed 5 bases, J shed 4 bases, and the junction held 7 bases outside the gene matches. The CDR3 runs to 14 residues. Germline CDR1 SGHVS, CDR2 FQNEAQ. The CDR3 loop is CASSRASGSETQYF. CDR3 nucleotides: TGTGCCAGCAGCCGTGCTAGCGGTTCAGAGACCCAGTACTTC.

The chain carries TRBV5-8 and TRBJ1-5; D not certain. The CDR3 covers 14 residues. The germline V gene has CDR1 SGHTS and CDR2 YDEGEE. V was clipped by 2 bases and J by 1 base, with 7 bases between them. The CDR3 region is CASSFSVSNQPQHF. In DNA, the CDR3 is TGTGCCAGCAGCTTTAGTGTGAGCAATCAGCCCCAGCATTTT.

This chain joins TRBV6-5 and TRBJ1-5; tentative D call: TRBD1 (6 bases). CDR1 MNHEY and CDR2 SVGAGI come from the germline V gene. Trimming cost V 5 bases and J 5 bases, with 10 bases left between them. This CDR3 has 13 residues. The CDR3 is CASSKDRYQPQHF. CDR3 DNA: TGTGCCAGCAGTAAGGACAGATATCAGCCCCAGCATTTT.

The chain combines TRBV18 with TRBJ1-1; no definite D call. Trimming cost V 1 base and J 4 bases, with 13 bases left between them. CDR3 size: 15 residues. Germline V CDR1 and CDR2: KGHSH, LQKENI. The CDR3 coding sequence is TGTGCCAGCTCACCACGCGGGCTCGAGGGCACTGAAGCTTTCTTT. Protein sequence: CASSPRGLEGTEAFF.